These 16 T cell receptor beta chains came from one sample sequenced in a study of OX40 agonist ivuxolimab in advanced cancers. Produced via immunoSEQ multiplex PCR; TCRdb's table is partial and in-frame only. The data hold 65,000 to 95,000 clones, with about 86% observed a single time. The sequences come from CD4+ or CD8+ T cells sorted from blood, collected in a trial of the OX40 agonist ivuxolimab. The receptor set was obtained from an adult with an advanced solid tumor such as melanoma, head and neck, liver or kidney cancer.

CDR3 protein: CASRGRAYEQYF. The DNA for the CDR3 is TGTGCCAGCAGGGGCAGGGCCTACGAGCAGTACTTC. The J gene is TRBJ2-7, the V gene TRBV2, with D perhaps matching TRBD1 (5 bases). The CDR3 runs to 12 residues. V lost 6 bases and J 2 bases, leaving 8 bases between the germline ends. CDR1 SNHLY and CDR2 FYNNEI come from the germline V gene.

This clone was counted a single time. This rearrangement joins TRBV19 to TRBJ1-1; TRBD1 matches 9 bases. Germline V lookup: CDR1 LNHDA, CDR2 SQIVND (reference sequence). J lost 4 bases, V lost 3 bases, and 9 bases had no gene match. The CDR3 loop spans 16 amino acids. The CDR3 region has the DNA TGTGCCAGTAGTATCCGGACAGGGGTTCGTAGCACTGAAGCTTTCTTT. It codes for CASSIRTGVRSTEAFF.

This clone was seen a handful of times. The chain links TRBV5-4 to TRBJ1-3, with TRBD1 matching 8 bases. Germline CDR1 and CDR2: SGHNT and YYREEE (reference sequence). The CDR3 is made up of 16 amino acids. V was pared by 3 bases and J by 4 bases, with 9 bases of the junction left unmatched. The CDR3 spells CASSSGQDRAGNTIYF. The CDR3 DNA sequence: TGTGCCAGCAGCTCGGGTCAGGACAGGGCCGGAAACACCATATATTTT.

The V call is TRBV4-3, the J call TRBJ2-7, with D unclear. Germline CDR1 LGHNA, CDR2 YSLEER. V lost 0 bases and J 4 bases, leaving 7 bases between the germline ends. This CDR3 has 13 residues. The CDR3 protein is CASSQELGYEQYF. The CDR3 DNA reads TGCGCCAGCAGCCAAGAATTAGGGTACGAGCAGTACTTC.

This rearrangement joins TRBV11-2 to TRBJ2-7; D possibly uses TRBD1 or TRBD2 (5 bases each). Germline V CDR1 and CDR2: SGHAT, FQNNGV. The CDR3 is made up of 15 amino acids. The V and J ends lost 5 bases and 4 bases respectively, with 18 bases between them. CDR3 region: CASSIGPGTQYEQYF. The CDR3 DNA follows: TGTGCCAGCAGCATTGGCCCCGGGACCCAATACGAGCAGTACTTC.

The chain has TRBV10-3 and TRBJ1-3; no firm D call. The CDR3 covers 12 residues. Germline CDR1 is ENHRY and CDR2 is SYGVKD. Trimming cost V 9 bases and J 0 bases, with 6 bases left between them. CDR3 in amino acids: CAIGPSGNTIYF. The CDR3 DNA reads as TGTGCCATAGGGCCCTCTGGAAACACCATATATTTT.

The CDR3 bases are TGCAGCGTTCAGGGGGGCGCGGACACTGAAGCTTTCTTT. It translates to CSVQGGADTEAFF. The V call is TRBV29-1, the J call TRBJ1-1; 7 positions match TRBD1. From germline, CDR1 is SQVTM and CDR2 ANQGSEA. The trim removed 5 bases at V and 3 bases at J, leaving 6 bases unmatched. The CDR3 has 13 residues.

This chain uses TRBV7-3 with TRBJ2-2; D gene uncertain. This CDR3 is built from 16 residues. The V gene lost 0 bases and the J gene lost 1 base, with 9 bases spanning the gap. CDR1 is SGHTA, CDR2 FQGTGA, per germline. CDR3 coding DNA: TGTGCCAGCAGCTTAACCAGGACCCTGAACACCGGGGAGCTGTTTTTT. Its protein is CASSLTRTLNTGELFF.

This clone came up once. This CDR3 reads CASSLRGQATNEKLFF. Here the CDR3 DNA reads TGTGCCAGCAGCTTAAGAGGACAAGCAACTAATGAAAAACTGTTTTTT. The J gene is TRBJ1-4, the V gene TRBV7-9; D perhaps matches TRBD1 (5 bases). The V gene lost 2 bases and the J gene lost 0 bases, with 10 bases spanning the gap. The CDR3 sequence is 16 residues long. Germline CDR1 and CDR2: SEHNR and FQNEAQ (reference sequence).

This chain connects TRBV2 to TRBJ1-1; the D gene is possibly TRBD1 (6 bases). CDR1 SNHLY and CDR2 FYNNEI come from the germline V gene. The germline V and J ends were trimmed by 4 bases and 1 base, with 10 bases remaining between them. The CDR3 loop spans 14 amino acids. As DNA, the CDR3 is TGTGCCAGCAGTGCGCAGGGGAGGAACACTGAAGCTTTCTTT. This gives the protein CASSAQGRNTEAFF. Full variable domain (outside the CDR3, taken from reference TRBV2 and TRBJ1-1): EPEVTQTPSHQVTQMGQEVILRCVPISNHLYFYWYRQILGQKVEFLVSFYNNEISEKSEIFDDQFSVERPDGSNFTLKIRSTKLEDSAMYFCASSAQGRNTEAFFGQGTRLTVV.

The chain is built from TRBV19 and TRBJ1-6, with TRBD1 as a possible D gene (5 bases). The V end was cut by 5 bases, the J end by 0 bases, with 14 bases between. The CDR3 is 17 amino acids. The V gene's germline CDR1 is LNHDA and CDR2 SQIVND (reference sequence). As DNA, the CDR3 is TGTGCCAGTAGTGGAGCTCCGGGGGGCTCCTATAATTCACCCCTCCACTTT. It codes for CASSGAPGGSYNSPLHF. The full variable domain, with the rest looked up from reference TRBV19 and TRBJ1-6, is DGGITQSPKYLFRKEGQNVTLSCEQNLNHDAMYWYRQDPGQGLRLIYYSQIVNDFQKGDIAEGYSVSREKKESFPLTVTSAQKNPTAFYLCASSGAPGGSYNSPLHFGNGTRLTVT.

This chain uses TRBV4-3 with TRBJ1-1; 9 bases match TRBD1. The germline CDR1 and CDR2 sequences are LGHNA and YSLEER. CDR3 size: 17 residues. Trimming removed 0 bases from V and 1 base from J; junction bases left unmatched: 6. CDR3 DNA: TGCGCCAGCAGCCAAGAGGGGACAGGGACTACGAACACTGAAGCTTTCTTT. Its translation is CASSQEGTGTTNTEAFF.

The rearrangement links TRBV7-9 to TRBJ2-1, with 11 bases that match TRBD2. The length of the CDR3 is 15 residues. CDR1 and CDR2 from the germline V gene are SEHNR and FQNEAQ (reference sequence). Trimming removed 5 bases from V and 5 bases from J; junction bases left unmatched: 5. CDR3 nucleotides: TGTGCCAGCAGCCTGCTAGCGGGAGGTAACAATGAGCAGTTCTTC. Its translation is CASSLLAGGNNEQFF.

The chain's CDR3 is CASSTDRGRETQYF. DNA for the CDR3: TGTGCCAGCAGCACCGACAGGGGAAGGGAGACCCAGTACTTC. The chain carries TRBV7-9 and TRBJ2-5, with 8 bases fitting TRBD1. Germline CDR1 is SEHNR and CDR2 is FQNEAQ (reference sequence). The CDR3 has 14 amino acids. With V trimmed by 5 bases and J by 5 bases, 7 bases remained unmatched.

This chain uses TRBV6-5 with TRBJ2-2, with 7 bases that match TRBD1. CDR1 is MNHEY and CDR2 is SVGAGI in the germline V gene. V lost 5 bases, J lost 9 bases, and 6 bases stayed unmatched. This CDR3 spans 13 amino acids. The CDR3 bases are TGTGCCAGCAGTCCACCGACAGGGCGGGAGCTGTTTTTT. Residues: CASSPPTGRELFF.

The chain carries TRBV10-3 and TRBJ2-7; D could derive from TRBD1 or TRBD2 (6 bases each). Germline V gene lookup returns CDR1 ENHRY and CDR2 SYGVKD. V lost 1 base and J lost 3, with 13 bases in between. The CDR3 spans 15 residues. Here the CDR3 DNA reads TGTGCCATCAGTGAGTTCGGGGGCGCGTACTACGAGCAGTACTTC. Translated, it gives CAISEFGGAYYEQYF.